A single sample gave rise to the 16 T cell receptor beta chains below, sequenced in a study of cytomegalovirus exposure and HLA in healthy donors (dated by TCRdb to 2015 to 2018). Libraries were made using the immunoSEQ multiplex PCR assay. TCRdb holds this immuneACCESS table with in-frame rearrangements only. Some clones are missing; in checked studies, unresolved V genes explain under half, and the rest has no known cause. The sample table contains 90,000 to 150,000 clones; only one count was recorded for around 89% of them. Under 6.5% of the sample lies in the top ten. The sample was PBMCs. All receptors derive from a woman under 30 in good health and CMV-seropositive.

The chain joins TRBV5-8 to TRBJ2-3; 10 positions agree with TRBD2. This CDR3 comprises 15 residues. With V trimmed by 1 base and J by 1 base, 0 bases remained unmatched. The V gene's germline CDR1 is SGHTS and CDR2 YDEGEE. The DNA of the CDR3 is TGTGCCAGCAGCTTGAGCGGGGGGGGCACAGATACGCAGTATTTT. Encoded protein: CASSLSGGGTDTQYF.

This chain links TRBV11-2 with TRBJ1-1; the match to TRBD1 covers 12 bases. V was clipped by 5 bases and J by 3 bases; unmatched bases: 13. Per germline, CDR1 SGHAT and CDR2 FQNNGV. The CDR3 covers 18 residues. CDR3 DNA sequence: TGTGCCAGCAGCCAACCCCCCGGGACAGGGGGCGGAGACACTGAAGCTTTCTTT. Amino acids: CASSQPPGTGGGDTEAFF. Full variable domain (rest looked up from reference TRBV11-2 and TRBJ1-1): EAGVAQSPRYKIIEKRQSVAFWCNPISGHATLYWYQQILGQGPKLLIQFQNNGVVDDSQLPKDRFSAERLKGVDSTLKIQPAKLEDSAVYLCASSQPPGTGGGDTEAFFGQGTRLTVV.

J is TRBJ2-5 and V is TRBV19, with D tentatively TRBD2 (6 bases). The CDR3 contains 13 residues. Germline values: CDR1 LNHDA, CDR2 SQIVND (reference sequence). Trimming pared 4 bases from V and 5 bases from J, leaving 11 bases between. CDR3 loop: CASSKAGRETQYF. The CDR3 region has the DNA TGTGCCAGTAGTAAGGCGGGAAGGGAGACCCAGTACTTC.

This clone showed up just once. The V gene is TRBV6-5, the J gene TRBJ1-1, with 9 bases that match TRBD1. Germline V CDR1 and CDR2: MNHEY, SVGAGI. This CDR3 region has 16 residues. V gave up 2 bases and J gave up 1 base; unmatched junction bases: 5. DNA of the CDR3: TGTGCCAGCAGTTACACTGGGACAGGGTGGAACACTGAAGCTTTCTTT. It is translated as CASSYTGTGWNTEAFF.

This chain connects TRBV5-1 to TRBJ1-4; 9 bases line up with TRBD1. The germline V gene has CDR1 SGHRS and CDR2 YFSETQ. V was clipped by 4 bases and J by 7 bases; unmatched bases: 11. This CDR3 has 16 residues. The CDR3 loop is CASSAPGQGEGEKLFF. CDR3 coding DNA: TGCGCCAGCAGCGCCCCGGGACAGGGAGAAGGTGAAAAACTGTTTTTT.

For the CDR3, the DNA is TGTGCCAGCAGCTTAAAGCGGGGGGGGTCCGGGGAGCAGTTCTTC. This encodes CASSLKRGGSGEQFF. This chain uses TRBV7-3 with TRBJ2-1, with 10 positions matching TRBD2. V lost 1 base, J lost 10 bases, and 7 bases stayed unmatched. Germline values: CDR1 SGHTA, CDR2 FQGTGA. The CDR3 consists of 15 residues.

The chain has TRBV2 and TRBJ2-5; tentatively, D is TRBD2 (6 bases). V shed 8 bases and J shed 4 bases, with 17 bases lying between them. CDR1 is SNHLY, CDR2 FYNNEI, per germline. The CDR3 is made up of 14 amino acids. The CDR3 sequence is CASLPFQGGETQYF. The DNA for the CDR3 is TGTGCCAGCTTGCCTTTTCAGGGAGGAGAGACCCAGTACTTC.

Only one count was recorded for this clone. V gene TRBV7-8 combines with J gene TRBJ2-5, with 12 nucleotides matching TRBD1. V shed 5 bases and J 5 bases; nucleotides not matched to a gene: 6. The CDR3 runs 15 residues. Germline V gene lookup returns CDR1 SGHVS and CDR2 FQNEAQ. The CDR3 DNA is TGTGCCAGCAGCCGGGACAGGGGGCGCCTGGAGACCCAGTACTTC. Its translation: CASSRDRGRLETQYF.

This clone was recorded a few times. This chain connects TRBV2 to TRBJ2-7; perhaps TRBD2 as D (6 bases). The CDR3 spans 14 residues. Germline-derived CDR1 and CDR2 are SNHLY and FYNNEI. The V end lost 7 bases, the J end lost 3 bases, and 16 bases lay between the germline ends. The CDR3 spells CASKRAEQSYEQYF. CDR3 nucleotides: TGTGCCAGCAAGCGGGCGGAGCAAAGCTACGAGCAGTACTTC.

J is TRBJ2-2 and V is TRBV21-1; the table's D gene call, TRBD2, was not cross checked with the DNA. TRBV21-1 is annotated as a pseudogene. The CDR3 totals 16 residues. The CDR3 bases are TGTGCCAGCAGCAACTTAGCGGGAGGGCACACCGGGGAGCTGTTTTTT. Amino acid sequence: CASSNLAGGHTGELFF.

This chain uses TRBV6-5 with TRBJ1-1; TRBD1 matches 8 bases. The V and J ends lost 2 bases and 0 bases, in that order; junction bases with no gene match: 2. This CDR3 comprises 15 residues. Germline CDR1 and CDR2: MNHEY and SVGAGI. The CDR3 is CASSYTGQVNTEAFF. In DNA, the CDR3 is TGTGCCAGCAGTTACACGGGACAGGTGAACACTGAAGCTTTCTTT.

The chain combines TRBV6-6 with TRBJ1-4, with 7 bases fitting TRBD1. In germline, CDR1 is MNHNY, CDR2 SVGAGI (reference sequence). This CDR3 region has 14 residues. J gave up 7 bases and V 0 bases, and 2 bases lay outside the gene matches. CDR3 DNA: TGTGCCAGCAGTTACTCAGGGGGCGGTGAAAAACTGTTTTTT. Amino acids: CASSYSGGGEKLFF.

This rearrangement joins TRBV29-1 to TRBJ2-7; a weak D match, TRBD2 (5 bases). Trimming took 6 bases from V and 6 from J, leaving 15 bases between them. Germline V gives CDR1 SQVTM, CDR2 ANQGSEA. This CDR3 has 12 amino acids. CDR3 bases: TGCAGCGTAGAGGGCGACGGCGGCGAGCAGTACTTC. This translates into CSVEGDGGEQYF.

This rearrangement joins TRBV28 to TRBJ2-7; no clear D. Germline V gene sequence: CDR1 MDHEN, CDR2 SYDVKM. The CDR3 consists of 15 residues. Trimming stripped 5 bases from V and 5 bases from J, with 19 bases between. This CDR3 is CASSGSPIAANEQYF. Here the CDR3 DNA reads TGTGCCAGCAGTGGCAGCCCGATAGCCGCGAACGAGCAGTACTTC.

The J gene is TRBJ2-4, the V gene TRBV21-1; TRBD2 is the table's D call and was not checked against the DNA. TRBV21-1 is an annotated pseudogene. The CDR3 contains 21 residues. The CDR3 here is CASSKARGPISADPFGNIQYF. In DNA, the CDR3 is TGTGCCAGCAGCAAAGCCCGAGGGCCGATTAGCGCGGATCCGTTCGGAAACATTCAGTACTTC.

The V call is TRBV7-9, the J call TRBJ2-7; 7 positions match TRBD1. Trimming at V came to 0 bases and at J to 4 bases, leaving 3 bases not matched to a gene. This CDR3 has 14 amino acids. Germline CDR1 SEHNR, CDR2 FQNEAQ (reference sequence). The chain's CDR3 is CASSLADRPYEQYF. Here the CDR3 DNA reads TGTGCCAGCAGCTTAGCGGACAGGCCATACGAGCAGTACTTC. Complete variable domain (other parts from reference TRBV7-9 and TRBJ2-7): DTGVSQNPRHKITKRGQNVTFRCDPISEHNRLYWYRQTLGQGPEFLTYFQNEAQLEKSRLLSDRFSAERPKGSFSTLEIQRTEQGDSAMYLCASSLADRPYEQYFGPGTRLTVT.